This entry lists 19 T cell receptor beta chains sequenced from one sample in a study of human T cells and chemical hapten exposure. The time point here: pre-sensitization, week 0. As to treatment: therapeutic diphenylcyclopropenone sensitization with weekly scalp DPC. MiXCR, applied by TCRdb to the RACE reads, yields one record per CDR3 protein. The sample has about 42,000 distinct CDR3 sequences, around an eighth seen once. This specimen consisted of whole blood, obtained in connection with sensitization to the hapten diphenylcyclopropenone (DPC). Receptor source: a woman under 40 with alopecia areata. Some clones in this sample may be carry-over from other donors' samples.

In this sample, this clonotype turned up a few times. The chain employs TRBV6-2 or TRBV6-3 and TRBJ2-1, with D hard to call. The CDR3 contains 11 residues. The V gene lost 4 bases and the J gene lost 9 bases, with 7 bases spanning the gap. Germline V gene sequence: CDR1 MNHEY, CDR2 SVGEGT. The CDR3 spells CASSLFSEQFF. The CDR3 DNA follows: TGTGCCAGCAGTTTGTTCAGTGAGCAGTTCTTC.

This clonotype was counted many times. The V and J genes are TRBV29-1 and TRBJ1-1; TRBD1 is a possible D gene (5 bases). Germline V gives CDR1 SQVTM, CDR2 ANQGSEA. This CDR3 spans 13 amino acids. Trimming pared 5 bases from V and 1 base from J, leaving 11 bases between. The CDR3 region has the DNA TGCAGCGTTCGGGGCAGACAGAACACTGAAGCTTTCTTT. Amino acid sequence: CSVRGRQNTEAFF.

This clonotype was found a few times. The rearrangement links TRBV7-9 to TRBJ2-1; TRBD1 might be the D (5 bases). The V gene's germline CDR1 is SEHNR and CDR2 FQNEAQ (reference sequence). V was trimmed by 5 bases and J by 10 bases, leaving 18 bases between them. The CDR3 contains 14 residues. CDR3 region: CASSNPPLGREQFF. For the CDR3, the DNA is TGTGCCAGCAGCAACCCGCCCTTGGGGCGCGAGCAGTTCTTC.

The CDR3 region is CASSDPRQGFYGYTF. The DNA of the CDR3 is TGTGCCAGCAGTGATCCGCGACAGGGATTCTATGGCTACACCTTC. The chain couples TRBV6-1 to TRBJ1-2, with 7 positions matching TRBD1. Germline V gene lookup returns CDR1 MNHNS and CDR2 SASEGT. The trim removed 3 bases at V and 4 bases at J, leaving 8 bases unmatched. The CDR3 runs 15 residues.

This clonotype was seen repeatedly, ten times or more. This rearrangement joins TRBV3-1 to TRBJ2-1; D gene ambiguous. The germline V gene encodes CDR1 LGHDT and CDR2 YNNKEL (reference sequence). This CDR3 region has 11 residues. Trimming took off 3 bases at V and 6 bases at J, with 3 bases between the two ends. The CDR3 here is CASSHVNEQFF. The CDR3 nucleotides read TGTGCCAGCAGCCACGTCAATGAGCAGTTCTTC.

There are many counts of this clonotype. The chain carries TRBV6-8 and TRBJ2-1, with 12 bases aligning to TRBD2. CDR3 length: 16 amino acids. Germline V gene data show CDR1 as MNHGY and CDR2 as SAAAGT. After removal of 7 bases from V and 7 bases from J, the junction contained 11 bases not matched to a gene. CDR3 residues: CASIPRRLAGVNEQFF. The DNA of the CDR3 is TGTGCCAGCATTCCGCGGAGACTAGCGGGAGTAAATGAGCAGTTCTTC.

There are many counts of this clonotype. J is TRBJ1-1 and V is TRBV5-1; D is unresolved. Germline-derived CDR1 and CDR2 are SGHRS and YFSETQ. Trimming took 2 bases from V and 4 from J, leaving 15 bases between them. The CDR3 spans 15 residues. The CDR3 loop reads CASSFRGTQPTEAFF. In DNA, the CDR3 is TGCGCCAGCAGCTTCCGGGGAACCCAACCCACTGAAGCTTTCTTT.

This chain connects TRBV27 to TRBJ2-3; D call uncertain. Trimming took 3 bases from V and 5 from J, leaving 9 bases between them. The CDR3 runs 13 residues. From germline, CDR1 is MNHEY and CDR2 SMNVEV (reference sequence). CDR3 sequence reads: CASSLVYGDTQYF. In nucleotides, the CDR3 is TGTGCCAGCAGTTTGGTGTATGGAGATACGCAGTATTTT.

The chain recombines TRBV5-1 with TRBJ2-7; weak D call: TRBD1 (6 bases). The germline V and J ends were trimmed by 5 bases and 2 bases, with 11 bases remaining between them. The CDR3 runs 13 residues. Germline CDR1 is SGHRS and CDR2 is YFSETQ. In DNA form, the CDR3 reads TGCGCCAGCAGTCACGGGACAACCTACGAGCAGTACTTC. It yields the protein CASSHGTTYEQYF.

This clonotype has only a few counts. The chain recombines TRBV20-1 with TRBJ2-1; TRBD2 aligns across 11 bases. The CDR3 runs 14 residues. V lost 6 bases to trimming and J lost 6 bases; unmatched junction nucleotides: 7. CDR1 DFQATT and CDR2 SNEGSKA come from the germline V gene (reference sequence). CDR3 nucleotide sequence: TGCAGTGCCAAGACTAGCGGGACCCTCAATGAGCAGTTCTTC. Protein sequence: CSAKTSGTLNEQFF.

This clonotype came up a few times. The chain joins TRBV2 to TRBJ1-5; tentative D call: TRBD1 (5 bases). Looked up from germline, CDR1 is SNHLY and CDR2 is FYNNEI. The length of the CDR3 is 15 residues. The V end was cut by 3 bases, the J end by 7 bases, with 16 bases between. The CDR3 loop reads CASSEFLGVGQPQHF. CDR3 DNA sequence: TGTGCCAGCAGTGAGTTTTTGGGGGTCGGACAGCCCCAGCATTTT. Based on the CDR3 plus reference TRBV2 and TRBJ1-5, the full variable domain is EPEVTQTPSHQVTQMGQEVILRCVPISNHLYFYWYRQILGQKVEFLVSFYNNEISEKSEIFDDQFSVERPDGSNFTLKIRSTKLEDSAMYFCASSEFLGVGQPQHFGDGTRLSIL.

This clonotype was observed many times. CDR3 loop: CASGRTGETGELFF. The DNA of the CDR3 is TGTGCCAGCGGACGGACAGGGGAGACCGGGGAGCTGTTTTTT. The V and J genes are TRBV12-3 or TRBV12-4 and TRBJ2-2; 9 nucleotides line up with TRBD1. This CDR3 is 14 amino acids long. V was pared by 8 bases and J by 5 bases, with 6 bases of the junction left unmatched.

This clonotype was seen more than once but under ten times. The chain is built from TRBV20-1 and TRBJ2-1, with 8 nucleotides matching TRBD2. Germline trimming cut 4 bases from V and 10 bases from J; bases unmatched to any gene: 21. Germline V gives CDR1 DFQATT, CDR2 SNEGSKA (reference sequence). The CDR3 has 17 residues. CDR3 in amino acids: CSATAILAGVGLGEQFF. CDR3 sequence (DNA): TGCAGTGCTACCGCTATCCTAGCGGGTGTAGGCCTCGGAGAGCAGTTCTTC.

Many counts were recorded for this clonotype. The chain is built from TRBV4-1 and TRBJ2-1; 10 bases map to TRBD2. CDR3 size: 13 residues. Trimming took 4 bases from V and 9 from J; bases not matched to a gene: 3. Germline V gene lookup returns CDR1 MGHRA and CDR2 YSYEKL. The CDR3 nucleotides are TGCGCCAGCAGCCCGCGGACTAGCGGTGAGCAGTTCTTC. It codes for CASSPRTSGEQFF.

The V call is TRBV2, the J call TRBJ1-6; 9 bases match TRBD1. V shed 1 base, J shed 9 bases, and the junction held 4 bases outside the gene matches. The germline V gene has CDR1 SNHLY and CDR2 FYNNEI. This CDR3 has 15 amino acids. The CDR3, as DNA: TGTGCCAGCAGTGAAGAGGGGACAGGGATTTCACCCCTCCACTTT. It translates to CASSEEGTGISPLHF.

The sample holds many counts of this clonotype. The chain recombines TRBV4-1 with TRBJ2-1; 9 bases line up with TRBD2. The junction had 10 bases not matched to a gene; V was cut back by 1 base and J by 9 bases. The CDR3 sequence is 16 residues long. Germline V gene sequence: CDR1 MGHRA, CDR2 YSYEKL. The CDR3 region has the DNA TGCGCCAGCAGCCAAGTGGTAGAGCGGGAGGTGGCTGAGCAGTTCTTC. It is translated as CASSQVVEREVAEQFF.

This clonotype appeared a few times. This chain joins TRBV7-9 and TRBJ2-7; 7 bases are a match to TRBD2. V shed 5 bases, J shed 0 bases, and the junction held 10 bases outside the gene matches. Germline values: CDR1 SEHNR, CDR2 FQNEAQ (reference sequence). The CDR3 has 16 residues. CDR3 loop: CASSRNLAVSSYEQYF. The CDR3 DNA reads as TGTGCCAGCAGCCGGAACCTAGCGGTCAGCTCCTACGAGCAGTACTTC.

The sample holds many counts of this clonotype. The V call is TRBV20-1, the J call TRBJ2-6, with 8 bases matching TRBD1. With 3 bases clipped from V and 2 bases from J, the junction kept 18 bases outside the gene matches. CDR1 DFQATT and CDR2 SNEGSKA come from the germline V gene (reference sequence). The CDR3 contains 20 residues. CDR3 loop: CSARPAAGGAPFPGANVLTF. The CDR3 DNA sequence: TGCAGTGCTAGGCCTGCCGCAGGGGGCGCACCCTTCCCTGGGGCCAACGTCCTGACTTTC.

This clonotype was counted at least ten times. This chain joins TRBV4-2 and TRBJ2-1; 8 nucleotides match TRBD2. The germline V gene has CDR1 LGHNA and CDR2 YNFKEQ. V lost 3 bases and J lost 8; bases outside the gene matches: 12. The CDR3 runs 16 residues. CDR3 amino acids: CASSHVLGLGGHEQFF. Written as DNA, the CDR3 is TGTGCCAGCAGCCACGTCTTGGGACTAGGTGGGCATGAGCAGTTCTTC.